This T cell receptor beta chain was sequenced in a study of blood T cell repertoires in COVID-19. Study as a whole: Some COVID-19 samples were acute and others convalescent; all came from the United States, Italy and Spain.

This study enrolled people aged about 18 to 90 from about two dozen US geographic areas. Cohorts were based on clinical histories the participants reported. Either two negative PCRs, clearance, or symptom resolution qualified Cohort 3 donors as recovered. Only in-frame clones appear in the TCRdb table, and some are missing; sequencing was by immunoSEQ multiplex PCR. In the table there are 150,000 to 180,000 clones, under 90% of which are singletons. CDR1 and CDR2 from the germline V gene are LNHNV and YYDKDF (reference sequence). The CDR3 is made up of 15 amino acids. Trimming removed 1 base at V and 7 bases at J, with 11 bases between.

The receptor was derived from a man aged 50-59 years who had recovered from COVID-19. What was sequenced was PBMCs or T cells enriched from blood (not recorded which). The chain combines TRBV15 with TRBJ1-6; the D is unclear. The CDR3 loop reads CATSRGTDRNSPLHF. The CDR3 DNA reads as TGTGCCACCAGCAGAGGTACAGATAGGAATTCACCCCTCCACTTT. The whole variable domain, filled in from reference TRBV15 and TRBJ1-6, reads DAMVIQNPRYQVTQFGKPVTLSCSQTLNHNVMYWYQQKSSQAPKLLFHYYDKDFNNEADTPDNFQSRRPNTSFCFLDIRSPGLGDTAMYLCATSRGTDRNSPLHFGNGTRLTVT.